A single sample is the source of the 13 T cell receptor beta chains below, sequenced in a study of chemoradiotherapy in HPV16-positive cancers (dated by TCRdb to between 2021 and 2022). Preparation of the library involved the immunoSEQ multiplex PCR assay. TCRdb retrieved this table from immuneACCESS and kept in-frame rearrangements only. Not all clones are present; in checked studies, unresolved V genes account for under half, and no reason is known for the remainder. For this sample the table gives about 19,000 clones, of which 84% were detected only once. The ten largest clones represent around 3.6% of the sample. The material was blood, obtained from a patient who underwent chemoradiotherapy. The receptors were sampled from a human donor with HPV-associated anogenital cancer.

The chain joins TRBV11-3 to TRBJ2-1, with D possibly matching TRBD1 (5 bases). CDR3 length: 18 amino acids. The germline V and J ends were trimmed by 5 bases and 1 base, with 21 bases remaining between them. Germline CDR1 reads SGHNT; CDR2 reads YENEEA. CDR3 nucleotides: TGTGCCAGCAGCCCTCTTCGTGGGGCGCTGGGATCCTACAATGAGCAGTTCTTC. Its translation is CASSPLRGALGSYNEQFF.

This clone came up a few times. The rearrangement joins TRBV6-6 to TRBJ2-7, with D perhaps TRBD1 or TRBD2 (5 bases each). V shed 2 bases and J shed 4 bases, with 9 bases lying between them. Germline V CDR1 and CDR2: MNHNY, SVGAGI (reference sequence). The CDR3 extends over 13 amino acids. CDR3 DNA: TGTGCCAGCAGTTACGAGGGGATGTACGAGCAGTACTTC. This gives the protein CASSYEGMYEQYF.

The rearrangement links TRBV6-1 to TRBJ1-6; D not resolved. Germline CDR1 MNHNS, CDR2 SASEGT. V lost 5 bases and J lost 3, with 11 bases in between. The CDR3 extends over 15 amino acids. CDR3 sequence reads: CASSPAVDYNSPLHF. CDR3 nucleotide sequence: TGTGCCAGCAGTCCGGCAGTTGACTATAATTCACCCCTCCACTTT.

A single count supports this clone. The chain carries TRBV5-1 and TRBJ2-2; 10 nucleotides align to TRBD2. CDR1 SGHRS and CDR2 YFSETQ come from the germline V gene. Unmatched junction bases numbered 5, after V lost 0 bases and J lost 6 bases. The CDR3 runs 16 residues. CDR3 nucleotides: TGCGCCAGCAGCTTGGTGCCTAGCGGGGGCCCCGGGGAGCTGTTTTTT. Translated: CASSLVPSGGPGELFF.

The chain has TRBV27 and TRBJ2-7; no firm D call. The length of the CDR3 is 13 residues. Trimming took off 0 bases at V and 9 bases at J, with 12 bases between the two ends. Germline V gene sequence: CDR1 MNHEY, CDR2 SMNVEV (reference sequence). The CDR3 nucleotides read TGTGCCAGCAGTTTATCGCTTAGCTGGGTGCAGTACTTC. Amino acid sequence: CASSLSLSWVQYF.

Only one count was recorded for this clone. J is TRBJ1-1 and V is TRBV6-4, with 8 bases matching TRBD1. Germline CDR1 reads MRHNA; CDR2 reads SNTAGT. V shed 0 bases and J 6 bases; nucleotides not matched to a gene: 6. The CDR3 is 15 amino acids. As DNA, the CDR3 is TGTGCCAGCAGTGACTCGATTCAGGGGGCGGCTGAAGCTTTCTTT. It translates to CASSDSIQGAAEAFF.

This chain connects TRBV11-3 to TRBJ1-1; D is uncertain. V shed 5 bases and J shed 1 base, with 8 bases lying between them. Looked up from germline, CDR1 is SGHNT and CDR2 is YENEEA. The CDR3 totals 13 residues. The CDR3 coding sequence is TGTGCCAGCAGCGTAGGTCCGAACACTGAAGCTTTCTTT. Encoded protein: CASSVGPNTEAFF.

V and J are TRBV19 and TRBJ1-2; D ambiguous. The germline CDR1 and CDR2 sequences are LNHDA and SQIVND (reference sequence). Trimming cost V 7 bases and J 10 bases, with 19 bases left between them. The CDR3 spans 13 residues. CDR3 sequence reads: CASTPPGSSLYTF. For the CDR3, the DNA is TGTGCCAGTACCCCCCCGGGCAGCTCTCTCTACACCTTC.

CDR3: CASSLWTNINEQFF. The DNA of the CDR3 is TGTGCCAGCAGCCTCTGGACAAACATTAATGAGCAGTTCTTC. The J gene is TRBJ2-1, the V gene TRBV5-4, with D possibly being TRBD1 (5 bases). CDR1 is SGHNT, CDR2 YYREEE, per germline (reference sequence). Trimming stripped 4 bases from V and 7 bases from J, with 15 bases between. CDR3 length: 14 residues. The entire variable domain, with the rest obtained from reference TRBV5-4 and TRBJ2-1, is as follows: ETGVTQSPTHLIKTRGQQVTLRCSSQSGHNTVSWYQQALGQGPQFIFQYYREEENGRGNFPPRFSGLQFPNYSSELNVNALELDDSALYLCASSLWTNINEQFFGPGTRLTVL.

The chain combines TRBV4-3 with TRBJ1-1; no clear D. The CDR3 is made up of 13 amino acids. Germline lookup yields CDR1 LGHNA and CDR2 YSLEER. Trimming took off 5 bases at V and 4 bases at J, with 11 bases between the two ends. The CDR3 region is CASSDSLGTEAFF. The CDR3 coding sequence is TGCGCCAGCAGCGACTCTCTAGGCACTGAAGCTTTCTTT.

This clone was observed once. The chain links TRBV7-8 to TRBJ1-2, with 8 bases matching TRBD1. Germline CDR1 is SGHVS and CDR2 is FQNEAQ. This CDR3 comprises 12 residues. Germline trimming cut 11 bases from V and 0 bases from J; bases unmatched to any gene: 2. CDR3 sequence reads: CAVGQANYGYTF. For the CDR3, the DNA is TGTGCCGTGGGACAGGCTAACTATGGCTACACCTTC.

This clone was seen just once. J is TRBJ1-5 and V is TRBV6-1; D unclear. This CDR3 spans 11 amino acids. Germline V gene data show CDR1 as MNHNS and CDR2 as SASEGT. The V gene lost 3 bases and the J gene lost 3 bases, with 0 bases spanning the gap. CDR3 sequence: CASSDNQPQHF. The CDR3 bases are TGTGCCAGCAGTGACAATCAGCCCCAGCATTTT.

The chain links TRBV21-1 to TRBJ2-1; the table's D gene call, TRBD1, was not cross checked with the DNA. TRBV21-1 is a recognized pseudogene. The CDR3 has 15 residues. In DNA form, the CDR3 reads TGTGCCAGCAGCAAAGGCAGGGGGGCATACAATGAGCAGTTCTTC. Translation gives CASSKGRGAYNEQFF.